These T cell receptor beta chains were read from a single sample in a study of T cell repertoires in cytomegalovirus infection. TCRdb re-called the reads through MiXCR, storing one row per CDR3 protein. The table includes about 85,000 distinct CDR3 sequences, roughly 44% detected once. No antigen has been assigned to these receptors. The starting material was CD8+ T cells from cultured PBMCs, obtained from culture after CMV antigen stimulation. These receptors all come from a human donor in good health (CMV status not recorded). Some clones in this sample may be carry-over from other donors' samples. Both conserved end residues are part of each CDR3. A D gene is named only where the DNA matches it firmly. For some rows the clone size is stated as once, few or many, or as a class when expanded; others skip it.

D gene,V gene,clone size,J gene,CDR3 protein,CDR3 DNA
NA,TRBV7-8,few,TRBJ1-1,CASSVKGGSRNTEAFF,TGTGCCAGCAGCGTAAAAGGGGGATCTAGAAACACTGAAGCTTTCTTT
NA,TRBV11-2,NA,TRBJ2-7,CASSLDFGDEQYF,TGTGCCAGCAGCTTAGATTTCGGGGACGAGCAGTACTTC
NA,TRBV7-6,few,TRBJ2-5,CASSSPEWAEQETQYF,TGTGCCAGCAGCTCTCCTGAGTGGGCGGAGCAAGAGACCCAGTACTTC
NA,TRBV11-1,NA,TRBJ1-3,CASSPGARGNTIYF,TGTGCCAGCAGCCCGGGGGCGCGAGGAAACACCATATATTTT
TRBD1,TRBV5-1,few,TRBJ1-2,CASRSGTGINYGYTF,TGCGCCAGCAGGTCCGGGACAGGGATTAACTATGGCTACACCTTC
TRBD2,TRBV12-5,few,TRBJ2-1,CASGPGLAGDEQFF,TGTGCTAGTGGCCCGGGACTAGCGGGCGATGAGCAGTTCTTC
TRBD1,TRBV11-2,few,TRBJ2-5,CASSYETGSQETQYF,TGTGCCAGCAGCTACGAGACAGGGAGTCAAGAGACCCAGTACTTC
NA,TRBV7-3,few,TRBJ2-5,CASSSTGTSQETQYF,TGTGCCAGCAGCTCCACCGGGACTTCCCAAGAGACCCAGTACTTC
NA,TRBV4-1,few,TRBJ2-5,CASSQGRGKTQYF,TGCGCCAGCAGCCAAGGGAGGGGGAAGACCCAGTACTTC
NA,TRBV10-3,NA,TRBJ2-6,CAISESGRENPGANVLTF,TGTGCCATCAGTGAGTCGGGCAGGGAGAATCCTGGGGCCAACGTCCTGACTTTC
NA,TRBV7-2,NA,TRBJ2-2,CASSVRLVTGELFF,TGTGCCAGCAGCGTTCGACTAGTAACCGGGGAGCTGTTTTTT
NA,TRBV7-2,many,TRBJ1-1,CASSLVSGGTEAFF,TGTGCCAGCAGCTTAGTGTCCGGGGGCACTGAAGCTTTCTTT
TRBD2,TRBV7-2,few,TRBJ2-5,CASSSRGASGSETQYF,TGTGCCAGCAGCTCAAGGGGGGCTAGCGGGAGTGAGACCCAGTACTTC
NA,TRBV12-3/TRBV12-4,NA,TRBJ2-1,CASSLGGAYNEQFF,TGTGCCAGCAGCCTAGGGGGGGCCTACAATGAGCAGTTCTTC
TRBD2,TRBV11-2,once,TRBJ2-1,CASSPSPDSGGNEQFF,TGTGCCAGCAGCCCATCACCGGATAGCGGGGGGAATGAGCAGTTCTTC
TRBD1,TRBV7-6,many,TRBJ1-1,CASSLLSGQGAREAFF,TGTGCCAGCAGCTTACTTTCGGGACAGGGGGCAAGGGAAGCTTTCTTT
NA,TRBV5-6,few,TRBJ2-7,CASSVTREQYF,TGTGCCAGCAGTGTCACCCGGGAGCAGTACTTC
TRBD1,TRBV6-2/TRBV6-3,NA,TRBJ2-1,CASSYPQGQGYNEQFF,TGTGCCAGCAGTTACCCCCAGGGACAGGGCTACAATGAGCAGTTCTTC
NA,TRBV19,NA,TRBJ2-1,CASPKGLSSYNEQFF,TGTGCCAGTCCTAAGGGGTTGAGCTCCTACAATGAGCAGTTCTTC
NA,TRBV29-1,few,TRBJ2-7,CSVGIGQGGEQYF,TGCAGCGTTGGTATTGGTCAGGGAGGCGAGCAGTACTTC
TRBD1,TRBV29-1,NA,TRBJ2-1,CSVAMDRAGHEQFF,TGCAGCGTTGCAATGGACAGGGCTGGCCATGAGCAGTTCTTC
TRBD2,TRBV7-9,few,TRBJ2-3,CASSQSTSGGPEADTQYF,TGTGCCAGCAGCCAAAGTACTAGCGGGGGTCCCGAGGCAGATACGCAGTATTTT
NA,TRBV9,NA,TRBJ1-5,CASSVGGSGQPQHF,TGTGCCAGCAGCGTAGGGGGGTCAGGGCAGCCCCAGCATTTT
NA,TRBV7-9,few,TRBJ2-7,CASSPAASYEQYF,TGTGCCAGCAGCCCTGCGGCATCCTACGAGCAGTACTTC
NA,TRBV5-4,NA,TRBJ2-2,CASSDREATGELFF,TGTGCCAGCAGCGACAGGGAGGCCACCGGGGAGCTGTTTTTT
TRBD2,TRBV20-1,NA,TRBJ2-7,CSASEGLAGDAYEQYF,TGCAGTGCTAGTGAGGGACTAGCGGGAGACGCCTACGAGCAGTACTTC
TRBD1,TRBV6-8,NA,TRBJ2-4,CASSRQGMLYF,TGTGCCAGCAGTCGACAGGGGATGCTGTACTTC
NA,TRBV25-1,once,TRBJ2-2,CAAQGNTGELFF,TGTGCCGCCCAGGGTAACACCGGGGAGCTGTTTTTT
NA,TRBV12-3/TRBV12-4,once,TRBJ1-4,CASTREGPSNEKLFF,TGTGCCAGCACCCGGGAGGGACCGTCTAATGAAAAACTGTTTTTT
NA,TRBV7-3,NA,TRBJ2-1,CASSPRGAGIYNEQFF,TGTGCCAGCAGCCCCCGGGGAGCGGGTATCTACAATGAGCAGTTCTTC
NA,TRBV4-1,NA,TRBJ2-1,CASSQVDRSSYNEQFF,TGCGCCAGCAGCCAAGTAGACAGGAGCTCCTACAATGAGCAGTTCTTC
NA,TRBV7-2,few,TRBJ2-1,CASSSRTGGNEQFF,TGTGCCAGCAGCTCAAGGACTGGAGGGAATGAGCAGTTCTTC
NA,TRBV27,few,TRBJ1-6,CATQISGNSPLHF,TGTGCCACCCAAATTTCAGGGAATTCACCCCTCCACTTT
NA,TRBV19,NA,TRBJ1-1,CASSIQGNTEAFF,TGTGCCAGTAGTATACAGGGGAACACTGAAGCTTTCTTT
NA,TRBV3-1,NA,TRBJ2-3,CASSQDPQGGVGTQYF,TGTGCCAGCAGCCAAGATCCCCAGGGGGGTGTCGGTACGCAGTATTTT
TRBD2,TRBV28,NA,TRBJ2-7,CASSFGGSSYEQYF,TGTGCCAGCAGTTTCGGCGGGAGTTCCTACGAGCAGTACTTC
NA,TRBV2,NA,TRBJ1-1,CARDTMNTEAFF,TGTGCCCGGGACACTATGAACACTGAAGCTTTCTTT
NA,TRBV28,few,TRBJ2-6,CASSFEGTGANVLTF,TGTGCCAGCAGTTTCGAGGGGACAGGGGCCAACGTCCTGACTTTC
NA,TRBV11-1,few,TRBJ2-7,CASSFSGGALYEQYF,TGTGCCAGCAGCTTCTCAGGAGGGGCCCTCTACGAGCAGTACTTC